Following are 28 T cell receptor beta chains from one sample sequenced in a study of T cells in Graves' hyperthyroidism and ophthalmopathy. Amplification of TCR beta CDR3 regions used RNA as the template. When the TCR CDR3 underwent first-round RT-PCR, the HTBI primer set was used. Each CDR3 protein gets one entry after TCRdb re-called the multiplex PCR reads with MiXCR. The repertoire includes around 290,000 distinct CDR3 sequences, around 15% of them detected once, and over 45% sits in the top ten. Sequencing used blood. The receptor set was obtained from a woman aged 60-70 years with Graves' ophthalmopathy.

The table lists this clonotype with a few counts. This chain links TRBV6-2 or TRBV6-3 with TRBJ2-2; D unresolved. This CDR3 region has 11 residues. Germline V gives CDR1 MNHEY, CDR2 SVGEGT. Trimming stripped 8 bases from V and 4 bases from J, with 5 bases between. The CDR3 sequence is CASQSTGELFF. For the CDR3, the DNA is TGTGCCAGCCAATCCACCGGGGAGCTGTTTTTT.

This clonotype has at least ten counts. V gene TRBV30 combines with J gene TRBJ1-1; D gene uncertain. Trimming shortened V by 5 bases and J by 1 base, and 17 bases separated the two germline ends. In germline, CDR1 is GTSNPN, CDR2 SVGIG (reference sequence). This CDR3 has 15 amino acids. The CDR3 region is CAWSSLGRSNTEAFF. The CDR3 DNA sequence: TGTGCCTGGTCGAGCTTAGGCAGATCGAACACTGAAGCTTTCTTT. The full variable domain, with the rest looked up from reference TRBV30 and TRBJ1-1, is SQTIHQWPATLVQPVGSPLSLECTVEGTSNPNLYWYRQAAGRGLQLLFYSVGIGQISSEVPQNLSASRPQDRQFILSSKKLLLSDSGFYLCAWSSLGRSNTEAFFGQGTRLTVV.

The chain has TRBV4-2 and TRBJ1-5; D remains unclear. The CDR3 is made up of 14 amino acids. V lost 0 bases and J 2 bases, leaving 5 bases between the germline ends. From germline, CDR1 is LGHNA and CDR2 YNFKEQ. The CDR3 sequence: CASSQDDGNQPQHF. CDR3 bases: TGTGCCAGCAGCCAAGACGACGGCAATCAGCCCCAGCATTTT.

This clonotype appeared many times. The chain combines TRBV5-6 with TRBJ1-2; D ambiguous. V shed 1 base and J shed 6 bases, with 7 bases lying between them. Germline CDR1 and CDR2: SGHDT and YYEEEE. There are 12 residues in the CDR3. The CDR3 reads CASSLRQDGYTF. Here the CDR3 DNA reads TGTGCCAGCAGCTTGCGCCAGGATGGCTACACCTTC.

The sample holds many counts of this clonotype. The rearrangement links TRBV10-3 to TRBJ2-7; the match to TRBD2 covers 12 bases. CDR1 and CDR2 (germline): ENHRY, SYGVKD. The J segment lost 4 bases and the V segment lost 8 bases, leaving 3 bases of the junction unmatched. The CDR3 is made up of 13 amino acids. The CDR3 spells CAIGLAGRYEQYF. As DNA, the CDR3 is TGTGCCATCGGACTAGCGGGGCGGTACGAGCAGTACTTC.

This clonotype was seen repeatedly, ten times or more. The chain links TRBV29-1 to TRBJ2-7; perhaps D is TRBD1 or TRBD2 (5 bases each). CDR3 length equals 12 residues. CDR1 and CDR2 from the germline V gene are SQVTM and ANQGSEA. V was clipped by 4 bases and J by 2 bases, with 9 bases between them. CDR3 bases: TGCAGCGTTGGGGACGGGACCTACGAGCAGTACTTC. Its translation is CSVGDGTYEQYF.

This clonotype was counted many times. V and J are TRBV5-1 and TRBJ2-5; no clear D. The ends were cut back, 2 bases at V and 3 bases at J, with 11 bases in the middle. Per germline, CDR1 SGHRS and CDR2 YFSETQ. The CDR3 contains 14 residues. The CDR3 DNA reads TGCGCCAGCAGCTTCGTGGGCCCTGAAGAGACCCAGTACTTC. Translation: CASSFVGPEETQYF.

This clonotype was seen repeatedly, ten times or more. The rearrangement uses TRBV28 and TRBJ2-4; TRBD1 aligns across 9 bases. The CDR3 has 15 residues. Germline trimming cut 1 base from V and 6 bases from J; bases unmatched to any gene: 4. Germline CDR1 reads MDHEN; CDR2 reads SYDVKM. CDR3 sequence (DNA): TGTGCCAGCAGTTTATCGACAGGGGGATCAAACATTCAGTACTTC. Its translation: CASSLSTGGSNIQYF.

This clonotype showed up many times. V gene TRBV12-3 or TRBV12-4 combines with J gene TRBJ2-1; 10 nucleotides line up with TRBD1. V shed 6 bases and J 12 bases; nucleotides not matched to a gene: 5. CDR3 length equals 12 residues. In DNA, the CDR3 is TGTGCCAGCAGATCGGACAGGGGGGTGCAGTTCTTC. Translated, it gives CASRSDRGVQFF.

This clonotype was seen more than once but under ten times. This chain uses TRBV4-3 with TRBJ2-1; TRBD1 might be the D (5 bases). Germline V gives CDR1 LGHNA, CDR2 YSLEER. The length of the CDR3 is 17 residues. Trimming pared 0 bases from V and 0 bases from J, leaving 12 bases between. The CDR3 here is CASSQDPIDSSYNEQFF. CDR3 sequence (DNA): TGCGCCAGCAGCCAAGATCCGATTGACAGCTCCTACAATGAGCAGTTCTTC.

This clonotype was seen only a few times. V gene TRBV4-1 combines with J gene TRBJ2-5; no clear D. This CDR3 has 13 residues. The V and J ends lost 0 bases and 9 bases respectively, with 11 bases between them. Germline V gives CDR1 MGHRA, CDR2 YSYEKL. The CDR3 DNA sequence: TGCGCCAGCAGCCAAGACGAGACCCGCTCCCAGTACTTC. This gives the protein CASSQDETRSQYF.

This clonotype showed up many times. The J gene is TRBJ2-1, the V gene TRBV7-3; D perhaps matches TRBD1 (5 bases). Trimming cost V 1 base and J 0 bases, with 10 bases left between them. In germline, CDR1 is SGHTA, CDR2 FQGTGA. This CDR3 is 16 amino acids long. CDR3 sequence: CASSLIPGHSYNEQFF. The DNA for the CDR3 is TGTGCCAGCAGCTTAATTCCAGGGCACTCCTACAATGAGCAGTTCTTC.

This clonotype has at least ten counts. The V and J genes are TRBV5-5 and TRBJ1-1, with D possibly TRBD1 on 6 matching bases. This CDR3 comprises 15 residues. Germline CDR1 SGHKS, CDR2 YYEKEE (reference sequence). Between the trimmed V and J ends, which lost 5 bases and 0 bases, there was a span of 14 bases. The CDR3 DNA sequence: TGTGCCAGCAGGCCACGGGGGGCCGTGAACACTGAAGCTTTCTTT. It translates to CASRPRGAVNTEAFF.

The chain links TRBV6-2 or TRBV6-3 to TRBJ1-3; 7 bases are shared with TRBD1. The junction had 4 bases not matched to a gene; V was cut back by 2 bases and J by 0 bases. Germline V gene lookup returns CDR1 MNHEY and CDR2 SVGEGT. This CDR3 region has 16 residues. For the CDR3, the DNA is TGTGCCAGCAGTTACCGACAGGGTAGCTCTGGAAACACCATATATTTT. This translates into CASSYRQGSSGNTIYF.

This clonotype was found many times. The chain employs TRBV5-6 and TRBJ2-5, with 7 bases fitting TRBD2. Germline V gene lookup returns CDR1 SGHDT and CDR2 YYEEEE. The CDR3 is made up of 14 amino acids. V was clipped by 1 base and J by 5 bases; unmatched bases: 5. CDR3 DNA sequence: TGTGCCAGCAGCTTGAGCGGGGCCGGGGAGACCCAGTACTTC. This gives the protein CASSLSGAGETQYF.

This clonotype came up many times. The chain has TRBV7-9 and TRBJ1-3; D not resolved. The germline gives CDR1 SEHNR, CDR2 FQNEAQ (reference sequence). The CDR3 covers 16 residues. The V and J ends lost 5 bases and 0 bases respectively, with 14 bases between them. The CDR3 spells CASSPPRAGSGNTIYF. The DNA of the CDR3 is TGTGCCAGCAGCCCACCCCGGGCAGGCTCTGGAAACACCATATATTTT. Drawing the rest from reference TRBV7-9 and TRBJ1-3, the complete variable domain is DTGVSQNPRHKITKRGQNVTFRCDPISEHNRLYWYRQTLGQGPEFLTYFQNEAQLEKSRLLSDRFSAERPKGSFSTLEIQRTEQGDSAMYLCASSPPRAGSGNTIYFGEGSWLTVV.

This clonotype was detected ten times or more. This chain joins TRBV28 and TRBJ1-2; D may be TRBD1 (6 bases). Germline CDR1 is MDHEN and CDR2 is SYDVKM. V shed 5 bases and J shed 0 bases, with 10 bases lying between them. The CDR3 is made up of 14 amino acids. The CDR3 loop is CASSRTATNYGYTF. In DNA form, the CDR3 reads TGTGCCAGCAGTCGGACAGCGACTAACTATGGCTACACCTTC.

This clonotype was detected many times. The chain has TRBV20-1 and TRBJ2-3; no reliable D call. Trimming left V 2 bases short and J 2 bases short, with 17 bases between. The length of the CDR3 is 16 residues. CDR1 is DFQATT and CDR2 is SNEGSKA in the germline V gene (reference sequence). For the CDR3, the DNA is TGCAGTGCTAGACTCCCCTTCTCCAAGGCCACAGATACGCAGTATTTT. Its protein is CSARLPFSKATDTQYF.

This clonotype appeared many times. The chain combines TRBV20-1 with TRBJ1-2; TRBD1 aligns across 8 bases. The V and J ends lost 3 bases and 4 bases, in that order; junction bases with no gene match: 4. Germline CDR1 and CDR2: DFQATT and SNEGSKA (reference sequence). The CDR3 consists of 13 residues. The CDR3 region has the DNA TGCAGTGCTAGTATACAGGGGGGCTATGGCTACACCTTC. Amino acids: CSASIQGGYGYTF.

The gene calls are TRBV25-1 and TRBJ2-2, with D perhaps matching TRBD1 (6 bases). The V end lost 1 base, the J end lost 7 bases, and 16 bases lay between the germline ends. The CDR3 extends over 16 amino acids. Germline V gives CDR1 MGHDK, CDR2 SYGVNS. CDR3 DNA sequence: TGTGCCAGCAGTGAATCAGGCAGGGGCGCCTTCGGGGAGCTGTTTTTT. Its translation is CASSESGRGAFGELFF.

Comments on this clonotype: With a much larger clone just one base away, this may be a read error. A read error is likely, as this CDR3 ends without the conserved phenylalanine or tryptophan. The rearrangement joins TRBV15 to TRBJ1-5, with unresolved D. V was clipped by 0 bases and J by 3 bases, with 9 bases between them. The CDR3 extends over 15 amino acids. Germline values: CDR1 LNHNV, CDR2 YYDKDF (reference sequence). CDR3 sequence reads: CATSRDSRTNQPQHL. The CDR3 bases are TGTGCCACCAGCAGAGATAGTAGGACCAATCAGCCCCAGCATCTT.

This clonotype was detected many times. The CDR3, as DNA: TGCGCCAGCAGCTCGGAACAGGGGTTTCGTTCACCCCTCCACTTT. Its protein is CASSSEQGFRSPLHF. The chain joins TRBV5-1 to TRBJ1-6, with 7 bases that match TRBD1. Germline assignment: CDR1 SGHRS and CDR2 YFSETQ. The CDR3 spans 15 residues. Trimming at V came to 3 bases and at J to 9 bases, leaving 9 bases not matched to a gene.

J is TRBJ1-6 and V is TRBV4-3, with D maybe TRBD1 (5 bases). CDR1 and CDR2 from the germline V gene are LGHNA and YSLEER. The CDR3 loop spans 16 amino acids. With 0 bases removed from V and 10 bases from J, the gap between germline ends came to 16 bases. The CDR3: CASSQDFGGYRSPLHF. The CDR3 coding sequence is TGCGCCAGCAGCCAAGATTTCGGGGGGTATAGGTCACCCCTCCACTTT.

This clonotype was observed at least ten times. The chain has TRBV4-1 and TRBJ2-7; D may match TRBD1 or TRBD2 (6 bases each). The germline V gene has CDR1 MGHRA and CDR2 YSYEKL. V was pared by 4 bases and J by 3 bases, with 13 bases between. The length of the CDR3 is 14 residues. CDR3 DNA: TGCGCCAGCAGCCGAGACAGGCGGGACTACGAGCAGTACTTC. It yields the protein CASSRDRRDYEQYF.

This clonotype was seen ten or more times. The chain recombines TRBV6-5 with TRBJ2-7, with TRBD1 identical over 9 bases. Germline lookup yields CDR1 MNHEY and CDR2 SVGAGI. J was trimmed by 4 bases and V by 0 bases; bases with no gene match: 4. There are 15 residues in the CDR3. The CDR3 bases are TGTGCCAGCAGTTACTCGGGACAGGGACCTTACGAGCAGTACTTC. Encoded protein: CASSYSGQGPYEQYF.

This clonotype came up many times. This chain uses TRBV3-1 with TRBJ1-4; a weak D match, TRBD1 (6 bases). The V gene's germline CDR1 is LGHDT and CDR2 YNNKEL (reference sequence). Trimming took off 1 base at V and 7 bases at J, with 7 bases between the two ends. The CDR3 is 13 amino acids. CDR3 sequence: CASSQARGEKLFF. The CDR3 DNA reads as TGTGCCAGCAGCCAAGCCAGGGGTGAAAAACTGTTTTTT.

This clonotype was counted many times. The V and J genes are TRBV7-2 and TRBJ2-2, with D possibly TRBD2 on 6 matching bases. Germline V CDR1 and CDR2: SGHTA, FQGNSA. The CDR3 runs 14 residues. V was pared by 5 bases and J by 4 bases, with 11 bases between. In DNA form, the CDR3 reads TGTGCCAGCAGCGAAAGCGGGTTCACCGGGGAGCTGTTTTTT. It encodes CASSESGFTGELFF.

The chain has TRBV29-1 and TRBJ1-4; TRBD1 aligns across 8 bases. Unmatched junction bases numbered 10, after V lost 5 bases and J lost 5 bases. CDR3 length: 15 residues. The germline V gene encodes CDR1 SQVTM and CDR2 ANQGSEA. DNA of the CDR3: TGCAGCGTTACGATTGACAGGGGTAAAAATGAAAAACTGTTTTTT. Protein sequence: CSVTIDRGKNEKLFF.